Sequencing of this T cell receptor beta chain was carried out in a study of T cells in women clearing cervical HPV infection (dated by TCRdb to 2017 to 2018). Looking at the study overall: Cases were 20 to 25 women with histologically confirmed HPV16-related CIN3 or worse, including a couple of invasive cancers. Five blinded duplicates per group were added as quality controls, giving around 60 samples: around 50 participants and roughly 10 replicates. HLA typing was available for only a few women, so HLA type could not be excluded as a confounder. Cases had a median age of roughly 35 years compared with 37 to 40 for controls, and baseline characteristics showed no significant differences between the groups. In the parent cohort, 10,049 women aged 18 or older were enrolled in Guanacaste, Costa Rica, during about 1993 to 1995 and then followed for approximately 7 years. Cases were matched to controls by age within five years and by the year the sample was collected. Among cases, blood sampling occurred a median of roughly 160 days after lesion detection, with an interquartile range of about 85 to 200 days. The controls were some 23 women whose single incident HPV16 infection cleared within 12 months with no development of precancer or cancer. The exploratory proof-of-principle case-control study was nested within the Guanacaste HPV Natural History Study in Costa Rica and compared TCR repertoires across cervical HPV16 outcomes. Blood from cases was drawn at the visit where the lesion was first identified, while blood from controls was drawn once the infection was no longer detected.

Cut back by 2 bases and 7 bases, the V and J ends lie 14 bases apart. The germline V gene specifies LGHNA as CDR1 and YNFKEQ as CDR2. The CDR3, from cysteine to phenylalanine, totals 15 residues. The DNA covers only part of the CDR3, 36 bases in frame from base 1. The paper's findings and limits, for the study overall: Random forest classifiers combining richness and V gene abundances distinguished cases from controls with an estimated AUC of more than 0.8. The cross-sectional design could not show whether the associations came before the infection or were a result of it, and neither effector/memory subsets nor HPV-specific T cells were isolated. TRBV6-7 relative abundance was lower in cases than in controls (roughly 0.12% versus 0.17%; Bonferroni P = 0.0008). CIN3+ cases had significantly higher TCR repertoire richness than controls across sequencing depths, but evenness did not differ between the groups. Because T-cell numbers per sample were unknown, differences in richness could reflect varying T-cell content rather than repertoire biology.

Every participant had a single incident cervical HPV16 infection, and women with prevalent HPV16 infections were excluded. Cervical HPV DNA was detected by MY09/MY11 PCR and genotyped by dot-blot hybridization. Roughly 16 mL of heparinized blood were centrifuged, and the buffy coat was split into aliquots, frozen at -30 degrees C, and then kept at -80 degrees C. Genomic DNA was extracted from buffy coat specimens using QIAGEN kits. Turning to this clone: Its antigen remains unidentified. The DNA ends 3 residues before the CDR3 does, and the rest of the CDR3 is filled in from the germline J gene.

The immunoSEQ assay used multiplex PCR to amplify TCR beta CDR3 regions from an average of around 1.2 ug of genomic DNA per sample. Primer bias was corrected in the assay by using a complete synthetic TCR repertoire to establish an amplification baseline. The amplicons were sequenced using the Illumina platform. The paper's processing steps were these. Sequences were error-corrected by clustering with frequency ratios and a modified nearest-neighbor algorithm and were then analyzed in the immunoSEQ Analyzer with IMGT gene definitions. At each rarefaction depth, TCR richness and evenness were averaged across 20 rarefaction repeats, and samples with fewer sequences than that depth were excluded. Wilcoxon rank sum tests with FDR correction were used to compare V, D and J gene relative abundances between the groups. In the blinded duplicates, the intraclass correlation was about 96% for TCR richness and averaged 76.4% across 66 gene segments. The source is immuneACCESS, and TCRdb retained only in-frame sequences with V and J called. Part of the clones is not carried over; for the studies checked, unresolved V genes explain less than half of this, and the remainder is unexplained. V and J calls and clone size are those listed in that table; D and trimming were worked out from the DNA. The sample's table lists a count of fewer than 50,000 clones. The ten largest clones represent less than 8.5% of the sample.

Input material: blood buffy coat. This receptor was identified in a woman between 18 and 75 years old with a cervical HPV16 infection that either progressed to CIN3+ or cleared (not recorded which). This chain is built from TRBV4-2 and TRBJ2-2; the D gene assignment is ambiguous. Incomplete CDR3 DNA: TGTGCCAGCAGCCAATCGAGATTGTCAGTCGGGGAG. Its product reads: CASSQSRLSVGE. The entire CDR3 reads CASSQSRLSVGELFF.